This T cell receptor (beta chain) was obtained from a study of T cells in Graves' hyperthyroidism and ophthalmopathy. At the level of the study: Peripheral blood specimens were obtained at initial diagnosis, prior to any treatment.

The source material, RNA transcripts, was used to amplify TCR beta CDR3 regions. RT-PCR in the first round (using the HTBI primer set) targeted the TCR CDR3. TCRdb re-derived calls from the multiplex PCR reads in MiXCR, one entry per CDR3 protein. The sample yields over 300,000 distinct CDR3 sequences, around 13% seen once. Details on this clonotype: A much larger clone lies one base from this, so it may be a read error.

Germline loops: CDR1 SGHDT, CDR2 YYEEEE. CDR3 size: 15 residues. V gene TRBV5-6 combines with J gene TRBJ2-7; perhaps TRBD2 as D (5 bases). The TCR comes from a woman aged 40 to 50 with Graves' ophthalmopathy. Source material: blood. The CDR3 sequence is CASTDGVSAAYEQHF. The CDR3 DNA reads TGTGCCAGCACCGATGGTGTATCAGCGGCCTACGAGCAGCACTTC.